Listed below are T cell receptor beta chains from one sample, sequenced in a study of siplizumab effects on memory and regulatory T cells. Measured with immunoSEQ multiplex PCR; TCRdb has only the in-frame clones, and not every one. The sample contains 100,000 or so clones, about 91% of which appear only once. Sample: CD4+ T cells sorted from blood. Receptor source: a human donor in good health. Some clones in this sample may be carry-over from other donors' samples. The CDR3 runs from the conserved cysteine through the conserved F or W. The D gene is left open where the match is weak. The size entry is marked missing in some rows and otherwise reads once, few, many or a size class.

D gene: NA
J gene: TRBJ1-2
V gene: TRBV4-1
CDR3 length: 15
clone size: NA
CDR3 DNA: TGCGCCAGCAGCCAAGGAGTCGGACAGCCCTATGGCTACACCTTC
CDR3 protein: CASSQGVGQPYGYTF

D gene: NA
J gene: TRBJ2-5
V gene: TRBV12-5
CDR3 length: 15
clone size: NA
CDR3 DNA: TGTGCTAGTGGTTTGGACGGGAAAGAGCAAGAGACCCAGTACTTC
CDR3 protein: CASGLDGKEQETQYF

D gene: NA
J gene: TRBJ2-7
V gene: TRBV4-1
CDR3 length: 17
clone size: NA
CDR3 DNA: TGCGCCAGCAGCCAAGCTCCCGGACCCACGACTACCTACGAGCAGTACTTC
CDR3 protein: CASSQAPGPTTTYEQYF

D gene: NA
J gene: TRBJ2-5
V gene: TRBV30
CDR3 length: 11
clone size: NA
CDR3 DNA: TGTGCCTCGGAGGTGGGAGAGACCCAGTACTTC
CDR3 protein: CASEVGETQYF

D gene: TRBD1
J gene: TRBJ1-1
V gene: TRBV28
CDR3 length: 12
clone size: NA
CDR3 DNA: TGTGCCACCGGACAGGGGGTTACTGAAGCTTTCTTT
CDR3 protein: CATGQGVTEAFF

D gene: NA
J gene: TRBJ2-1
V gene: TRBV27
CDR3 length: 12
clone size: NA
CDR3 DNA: TGTGCCAGCAGGGGGTGGCGCAATGAGCAGTTCTTC
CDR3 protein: CASRGWRNEQFF

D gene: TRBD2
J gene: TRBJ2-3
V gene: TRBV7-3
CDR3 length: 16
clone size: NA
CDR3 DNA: TGTGCCAGCAGCTTAAATGGACTAGCGGGGGCAGATACGCAGTATTTT
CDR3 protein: CASSLNGLAGADTQYF

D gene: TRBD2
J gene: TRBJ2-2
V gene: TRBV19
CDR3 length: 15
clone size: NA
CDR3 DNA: TGTGCCAGCCAAAGACTAGCGGGAGAGCCTGGGGAGCTGTTTTTT
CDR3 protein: CASQRLAGEPGELFF

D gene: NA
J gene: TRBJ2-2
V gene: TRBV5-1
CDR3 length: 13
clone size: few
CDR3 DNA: TGCGCCAGCAGCTTGGGCGGAACCGGGGAGCTGTTTTTT
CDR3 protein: CASSLGGTGELFF

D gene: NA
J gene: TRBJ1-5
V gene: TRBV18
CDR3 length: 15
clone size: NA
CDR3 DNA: TGTGCCAGCTCACCGGGTAAGGGGACAAATCAGCCCCAGCATTTT
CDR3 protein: CASSPGKGTNQPQHF

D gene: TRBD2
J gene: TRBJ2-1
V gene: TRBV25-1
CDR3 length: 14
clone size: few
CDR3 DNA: TGTGCCAGCCTTAGCGGGAGGGCCGACAATGAGCAGTTCTTC
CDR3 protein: CASLSGRADNEQFF

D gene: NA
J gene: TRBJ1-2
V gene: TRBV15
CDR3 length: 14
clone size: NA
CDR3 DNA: TGTGCCACCAGCAGGGACATAGCTAACTATGGCTACACCTTC
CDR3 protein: CATSRDIANYGYTF

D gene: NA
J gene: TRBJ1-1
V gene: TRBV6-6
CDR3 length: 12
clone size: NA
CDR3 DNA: TGTGCCAGCAGTAATTATGGTCGTGAAGCTTTCTTT
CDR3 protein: CASSNYGREAFF

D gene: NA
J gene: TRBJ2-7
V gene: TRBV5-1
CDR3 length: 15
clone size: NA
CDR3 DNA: TGCGCCACGCGCCGTGAGAGGGGAAGCTCCTACGAGCAGTACTTC
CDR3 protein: CATRRERGSSYEQYF

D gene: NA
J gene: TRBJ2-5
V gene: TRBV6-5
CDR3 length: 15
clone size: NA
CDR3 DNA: TGTGCCAGCAGTTACACTCCGGGTAGCCAAGAGACCCAGTACTTC
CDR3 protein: CASSYTPGSQETQYF

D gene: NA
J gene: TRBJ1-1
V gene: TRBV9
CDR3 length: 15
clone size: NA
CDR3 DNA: TGTGCCAGCAGCGTAGGGGGCAGTGAGAACACTGAAGCTTTCTTT
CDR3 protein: CASSVGGSENTEAFF

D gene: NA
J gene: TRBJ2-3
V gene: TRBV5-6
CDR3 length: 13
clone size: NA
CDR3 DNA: TGTGCCAGCAGCTTGGGTCCCACAGATACGCAGTATTTT
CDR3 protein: CASSLGPTDTQYF

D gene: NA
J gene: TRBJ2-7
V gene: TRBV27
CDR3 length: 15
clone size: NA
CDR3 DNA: TGTGCCAGCAGTACCCGGGTGATTAAGGCTCACGAGCAGTACTTC
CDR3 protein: CASSTRVIKAHEQYF